Below, 32 T cell receptor beta chains from the same sample are listed, as sequenced in a study of shared T cell receptors in the human thymus. Clones were read by immunoSEQ multiplex PCR, and TCRdb kept only the in-frame ones, dropping some. The sample yields hundreds of thousands of clones, roughly 90% seen once. Separately, the same data were catalogued under a study of human thymus T cells.

Sequencing was done on a sample of thymocytes. The source is a boy in the first two years of life with a congenital heart defect.

The rearrangement uses TRBV28 and TRBJ1-5; D is unresolved. The V end lost 5 bases, the J end lost 5 bases, and 13 bases lay between the germline ends. CDR3 length: 14 residues. Germline V gives CDR1 MDHEN, CDR2 SYDVKM. CDR3 nucleotides: TGTGCCAGCAGTCTCCGAGGAGGAGATCAGCCCCAGCATTTT. Its protein is CASSLRGGDQPQHF. Drawing the rest from reference TRBV28 and TRBJ1-5, the complete variable domain is DVKVTQSSRYLVKRTGEKVFLECVQDMDHENMFWYRQDPGLGLRLIYFSYDVKMKEKGDIPEGYSVSREKKERFSLILESASTNQTSMYLCASSLRGGDQPQHFGDGTRLSIL.

The chain uses TRBV10-1 and TRBJ2-3, with 8 bases fitting TRBD1. J gave up 3 bases and V 8 bases, and 1 base lay outside the gene matches. This CDR3 is 12 amino acids long. Germline V gene sequence: CDR1 WNHNN, CDR2 SYGVQD (reference sequence). CDR3 DNA: TGCGCCAGCGGACAGGGTACAGATACGCAGTATTTT. Amino acids: CASGQGTDTQYF.

The chain joins TRBV2 to TRBJ2-5, with 9 bases aligning to TRBD2. The CDR3 is 14 residues long. The V and J ends lost 6 bases and 8 bases, in that order; junction bases with no gene match: 10. Germline loops: CDR1 SNHLY, CDR2 FYNNEI. The CDR3 DNA sequence: TGTGCCAGCAGAAACACAATAGCGGGAGAAACCCAGTACTTC. Translating gives CASRNTIAGETQYF.

The chain uses TRBV7-2 and TRBJ2-7; weak D call: TRBD1 (6 bases). CDR3 size: 14 residues. From germline, CDR1 is SGHTA and CDR2 FQGNSA. Trimming removed 6 bases at V and 7 bases at J, with 19 bases between. CDR3 in DNA: TGTGCCAGCAGGGGTGGACAGAGGTTAGGAGAGCAGTACTTC. Amino acids: CASRGGQRLGEQYF.

The chain links TRBV7-2 to TRBJ2-2, with TRBD2 identical over 10 bases. Germline V gene sequence: CDR1 SGHTA, CDR2 FQGNSA. With 4 bases clipped from V and 3 bases from J, the junction kept 14 bases outside the gene matches. The CDR3 consists of 19 residues. The CDR3, as DNA: TGTGCCAGCAGCTCCCCCGGGGCTAGCGGGAGAGAGGACACCGGGGAGCTGTTTTTT. It translates to CASSSPGASGREDTGELFF.

The count of this clone is one. The chain has TRBV28 and TRBJ2-1; 14 nucleotides match TRBD2. J was trimmed by 10 bases and V by 8 bases; bases with no gene match: 4. This CDR3 comprises 13 residues. Germline lookup yields CDR1 MDHEN and CDR2 SYDVKM. CDR3 DNA sequence: TGTGCCAGCGGACTAGCGGGAGGTTGGGAGCAGTTCTTC. Translating it yields CASGLAGGWEQFF.

The V and J genes are TRBV5-1 and TRBJ2-3; no clear D. Trimming removed 0 bases from V and 4 bases from J, with 12 bases in between. CDR3 length: 15 residues. Germline assignment: CDR1 SGHRS and CDR2 YFSETQ. CDR3 in DNA: TGCGCCAGCAGCTTGGGGAGCTTGAGGTCAGATACGCAGTATTTT. Its translation: CASSLGSLRSDTQYF.

This clone was found a few times. The chain employs TRBV21-1 and TRBJ2-3; the D call TRBD1 from the table was never checked on the DNA. TRBV21-1 is termed a pseudogene. The CDR3 has 15 residues. This CDR3 is CASSNRDRDPDTQYF. The CDR3 DNA follows: TGTGCCAGCAGCAACCGGGACAGGGACCCAGATACGCAGTATTTT.

The count of this clone is one. V and J are TRBV5-1 and TRBJ2-7; D not resolved. CDR3 length: 14 residues. Germline CDR1 and CDR2: SGHRS and YFSETQ. Trimming stripped 0 bases from V and 0 bases from J, with 7 bases between. In nucleotides, the CDR3 is TGCGCCAGCAGCTTGGGGCAGGTCTCCTACGAGCAGTACTTC. Protein product: CASSLGQVSYEQYF.

The V call is TRBV28, the J call TRBJ2-7; D uncertain. V lost 6 bases, J lost 2 bases, and 14 bases lay in between. The CDR3 consists of 14 residues. CDR1 and CDR2 (germline): MDHEN, SYDVKM. CDR3: CASSPRLSPYEQYF. For the CDR3, the DNA is TGTGCCAGCAGCCCTCGATTAAGCCCCTACGAGCAGTACTTC.

This clone appeared a single time. The chain combines TRBV5-1 with TRBJ2-7, with 10 bases fitting TRBD1. V was pared by 3 bases and J by 2 bases, with 5 bases of the junction left unmatched. The CDR3 extends over 15 amino acids. In germline, CDR1 is SGHRS, CDR2 YFSETQ. The CDR3 spells CASSSGQGDTYEQYF. Written as DNA, the CDR3 is TGCGCCAGCAGCTCAGGACAGGGGGATACCTACGAGCAGTACTTC.

The genes are TRBV28 and TRBJ2-5; 8 bases match TRBD1. Trimming took 2 bases from V and 4 from J; bases not matched to a gene: 9. Germline V gives CDR1 MDHEN, CDR2 SYDVKM. There are 16 residues in the CDR3. CDR3 in amino acids: CASSLPEPGQGETQYF. Here the CDR3 DNA reads TGTGCCAGCAGTTTACCCGAGCCTGGACAGGGAGAGACCCAGTACTTC.

The V call is TRBV27, the J call TRBJ1-2; D unresolved. The CDR3 runs 15 residues. Germline assignment: CDR1 MNHEY and CDR2 SMNVEV (reference sequence). V dropped 7 bases and J dropped 2 bases, with 17 bases sitting between them. The CDR3 DNA follows: TGTGCCAGCACGGGGAATTTCCACCTAAACTATGGCTACACCTTC. Protein product: CASTGNFHLNYGYTF.

The V call is TRBV29-1, the J call TRBJ2-3; TRBD2 aligns across 14 bases. The V gene end was trimmed by 7 bases and the J gene end by 2 bases; junction bases not matched to a gene: 8. This CDR3 is 16 amino acids long. Per the germline V gene, CDR1 is SQVTM and CDR2 is ANQGSEA. CDR3 in amino acids: CSAGLAGGRVTDTQYF. CDR3 DNA: TGCAGCGCAGGACTAGCGGGGGGTAGGGTCACAGATACGCAGTATTTT.

CDR3 loop: CAWRAGTGATQETQYF. The CDR3, as DNA: TGTGCCTGGAGAGCCGGGACAGGGGCTACCCAAGAGACCCAGTACTTC. The chain carries TRBV30 and TRBJ2-5; 10 positions agree with TRBD1. In germline, CDR1 is GTSNPN, CDR2 SVGIG (reference sequence). This CDR3 spans 16 amino acids. V lost 3 bases, J lost 1 base, and 8 bases stayed unmatched.

The V and J genes are TRBV18 and TRBJ2-2, with 13 positions matching TRBD2. CDR1 is KGHSH and CDR2 is LQKENI in the germline V gene. J gave up 3 bases and V 8 bases, and 9 bases lay outside the gene matches. The CDR3 spans 17 residues. DNA of the CDR3: TGTGCCAGCCACGGAGGACTAGCGGGAGCTGACACCGGGGAGCTGTTTTTT. Its protein is CASHGGLAGADTGELFF.

The chain has TRBV12-5 and TRBJ1-5; D not certain. The germline V gene encodes CDR1 LGHNT and CDR2 FRNRAP. This CDR3 contains 14 residues. V was shortened by 6 bases and J by 6 bases, with 15 bases between the two germline ends. For the CDR3, the DNA is TGTGCTAGTGGGACGGAGCTTTTGTTTCAGCCCCAGCATTTT. Amino acid sequence: CASGTELLFQPQHF.

This chain joins TRBV30 and TRBJ2-7, with 13 bases fitting TRBD2. V shed 3 bases, J shed 2 bases, and the junction held 4 bases outside the gene matches. Looked up from germline, CDR1 is GTSNPN and CDR2 is SVGIG (reference sequence). There are 15 residues in the CDR3. CDR3 in amino acids: CAWRGTSGVTYEQYF. The CDR3 DNA reads as TGTGCCTGGAGAGGGACTAGCGGGGTCACCTACGAGCAGTACTTC.

The chain couples TRBV13 to TRBJ2-4; maybe TRBD1 (6 bases). In germline, CDR1 is PRHDT, CDR2 FYEKMQ (reference sequence). The CDR3 is 18 residues long. The germline V and J ends were trimmed by 5 bases and 0 bases, with 20 bases remaining between them. This CDR3 reads CASSLRTEGTLAKNIQYF. In nucleotides, the CDR3 is TGTGCCAGCAGCCTACGGACAGAAGGGACCCTAGCCAAAAACATTCAGTACTTC.

This chain connects TRBV5-4 to TRBJ2-7, with 9 bases lining up with TRBD2. V shed 0 bases and J 2 bases; nucleotides not matched to a gene: 6. From germline, CDR1 is SGHNT and CDR2 YYREEE (reference sequence). The CDR3 length is 16 residues. This CDR3 is CASSLARREGPYEQYF. CDR3 bases: TGTGCCAGCAGCTTGGCCCGGCGGGAGGGCCCCTACGAGCAGTACTTC.

The CDR3 sequence is CASSLYWDQGSEYF. Here the CDR3 DNA reads TGTGCCAGCAGTTTATATTGGGATCAGGGTTCGGAGTACTTC. This rearrangement joins TRBV28 to TRBJ2-5, with D possibly TRBD1 on 5 matching bases. Per germline, CDR1 MDHEN and CDR2 SYDVKM. CDR3 length: 14 residues. V lost 1 base, J lost 12 bases, and 18 bases lay in between.

This clone was seen just once. This sequence joins TRBV10-3 and TRBJ2-5; D may be TRBD2 (5 bases). The length of the CDR3 is 15 residues. V was cut by 0 bases and J by 1 base, with 9 bases left in between. Germline V gene data show CDR1 as ENHRY and CDR2 as SYGVKD. The CDR3 loop reads CAISESQRSQETQYF. CDR3 nucleotides: TGTGCCATCAGTGAGTCCCAGCGGAGCCAAGAGACCCAGTACTTC.

This chain joins TRBV2 and TRBJ2-7; TRBD1 agrees at 9 bases. The V segment lost 3 bases and the J segment 7 bases; nucleotides outside the gene matches: 7. The V gene's germline CDR1 is SNHLY and CDR2 FYNNEI. The CDR3 consists of 14 residues. As DNA, the CDR3 is TGTGCCAGCAGTGAGGGACAGGGACGGGGGGAGCAGTACTTC. Translation gives CASSEGQGRGEQYF.

With respect to this clone: One end of the junction does not line up with germline, which may come from a read error. This sequence joins TRBV6-5 and TRBJ1-2; possibly TRBD1 for D (6 bases). Germline assignment: CDR1 MNHEY and CDR2 SVGAGI. The CDR3 contains 16 residues. CDR3 DNA sequence: TGTGCCAGCAGTCACTCCTCGGACAGCCCGCACTATGGCTACACCTTC. Translating gives CASSHSSDSPHYGYTF.

This chain joins TRBV15 and TRBJ2-1; TRBD2 matches at 8 bases. CDR1 is LNHNV, CDR2 YYDKDF, per germline (reference sequence). The CDR3 sequence is 21 residues long. V was pared by 0 bases and J by 3 bases, with 19 bases of the junction left unmatched. CDR3 in DNA: TGTGCCACCAGCAGAGAATGTTCCCAACAGAATCTAGCGGGTGTCTACAATGAGCAGTTCTTC. This codes for CATSRECSQQNLAGVYNEQFF.

The V gene is TRBV6-1, the J gene TRBJ2-2; TRBD2 agrees at 14 bases. J lost 5 bases, V lost 2 bases, and 1 base had no gene match. The CDR3 extends over 16 amino acids. Germline CDR1 is MNHNS and CDR2 is SASEGT. CDR3 in amino acids: CASSERLAGGTGELFF. The CDR3 region has the DNA TGTGCCAGCAGTGAACGACTAGCGGGGGGGACCGGGGAGCTGTTTTTT.

This chain connects TRBV7-6 to TRBJ1-4, with D tentatively TRBD1 (6 bases). Germline V gene data show CDR1 as SGHVS and CDR2 as FNYEAQ. The ends were cut back, 5 bases at V and 4 bases at J, with 11 bases in the middle. The CDR3 is made up of 14 amino acids. The chain's CDR3 is CASSPGHHNEKLFF. Here the CDR3 DNA reads TGTGCCAGCAGCCCGGGACACCATAATGAAAAACTGTTTTTT.

This chain links TRBV25-1 with TRBJ2-7; 8 nucleotides agree with TRBD2. J lost 0 bases, V lost 4 bases, and 5 bases had no gene match. This CDR3 is built from 15 residues. The germline CDR1 and CDR2 sequences are MGHDK and SYGVNS. CDR3 amino acids: CASSGVAGSSYEQYF. The CDR3 bases are TGTGCCAGCAGTGGAGTAGCGGGAAGCTCCTACGAGCAGTACTTC.

The CDR3 loop reads CATSRDRMWRGPFSGNTIYF. CDR3 nucleotides: TGTGCCACCAGCAGAGATCGTATGTGGCGCGGGCCTTTTTCGGGAAACACCATATATTTT. The V gene is TRBV15, the J gene TRBJ1-3; D gene uncertain. V was cut by 0 bases and J by 4 bases, with 25 bases left in between. The V gene's germline CDR1 is LNHNV and CDR2 YYDKDF (reference sequence). The length of the CDR3 is 20 residues.

The rearrangement uses TRBV5-4 and TRBJ2-7; 9 bases align to TRBD1. This CDR3 spans 16 amino acids. The J segment lost 3 bases and the V segment lost 4 bases, leaving 11 bases of the junction unmatched. The germline V gene encodes CDR1 SGHNT and CDR2 YYREEE (reference sequence). DNA of the CDR3: TGTGCCAGCAGCACCTTCGCCCCGGGACAGGGCTACGAGCAGTACTTC. It encodes CASSTFAPGQGYEQYF.

The chain is built from TRBV10-1 and TRBJ2-7; perhaps TRBD1 as D (5 bases). Germline CDR1 is WNHNN and CDR2 is SYGVQD (reference sequence). The CDR3 contains 12 residues. V lost 8 bases and J 4 bases, leaving 12 bases between the germline ends. This CDR3 is CASPRTTYEQYF. CDR3 sequence (DNA): TGCGCCAGCCCAAGGACAACATACGAGCAGTACTTC.

The chain is built from TRBV7-9 and TRBJ2-5; D perhaps matches TRBD2 (5 bases). V was trimmed by 8 bases and J by 5 bases, leaving 12 bases between them. The germline V gene has CDR1 SEHNR and CDR2 FQNEAQ (reference sequence). CDR3 length equals 12 residues. The CDR3 nucleotides are TGTGCCAGCCTGGAGGTACAGGAGACCCAGTACTTC. Translated: CASLEVQETQYF.